The 2 T cell receptor beta chains below were found in one sample sequenced in a study of response to subunit inactivated influenza vaccine. Each CDR3 protein gets one entry after TCRdb re-called the RT-PCR reads with MiXCR. The sample consists of 600,000 to 850,000 distinct CDR3 sequences, about 14% of them appearing once. This sample comprised PBMCs from blood, obtained approximately 15 days before vaccination. The receptors shown here come from a man aged 50 to 59 who received an inactivated influenza vaccine.

In this sample, this clonotype turned up many times. The chain couples TRBV14 to TRBJ2-1; D may be TRBD2 (5 bases). The germline V gene has CDR1 SGHDN and CDR2 FVKESK. This CDR3 region has 19 residues. The germline V and J ends were trimmed by 0 bases and 6 bases, with 24 bases remaining between them. CDR3 in amino acids: CASSQEIRLLDGAVNEQFF. CDR3 DNA sequence: TGTGCCAGCAGCCAAGAGATCCGACTACTTGACGGCGCAGTCAATGAGCAGTTCTTC.

This clonotype turned up a few times. This chain connects TRBV20-1 to TRBJ1-5, with a tentative D call TRBD1 (5 bases). CDR1 is DFQATT and CDR2 is SNEGSKA in the germline V gene (reference sequence). V lost 0 bases and J 9 bases, leaving 18 bases between the germline ends. This CDR3 is 15 amino acids long. The CDR3 DNA reads as TGCAGTGCTAGAGATCTGAGGGCCCCGGGGGGGCCCCAGCATTTT. It codes for CSARDLRAPGGPQHF.